This T cell receptor beta chain was retrieved from a study of OX40 agonist ivuxolimab in advanced cancers. Study-wide results and limits: The study did not work out the antigen specificity of the expanded peripheral T cells.

Only in-frame clones appear in the TCRdb table, and some are missing; sequencing was by immunoSEQ multiplex PCR. The repertoire includes about 18,000 clones, around 85% of them detected once, and less than 70% sits in the top ten. From germline, CDR1 is MDHEN and CDR2 SYDVKM. The CDR3 is 17 residues long. J was trimmed by 0 bases and V by 5 bases; bases with no gene match: 10. For this clone: What it binds is unknown.

V gene TRBV28 combines with J gene TRBJ2-1; 7 bases agree with TRBD1. This sequence was found in an adult with an advanced solid tumor such as melanoma, head and neck, liver or kidney cancer. This specimen consisted of CD4+ or CD8+ T cells sorted from blood, obtained in a trial of the OX40 agonist ivuxolimab. For the CDR3, the DNA is TGTGCCAGCAGTCCCCCTACAGGGGCCAGCTCCTACAATGAGCAGTTCTTC. It encodes CASSPPTGASSYNEQFF. Combining the CDR3 with reference TRBV28 and TRBJ2-1 gives the whole variable domain DVKVTQSSRYLVKRTGEKVFLECVQDMDHENMFWYRQDPGLGLRLIYFSYDVKMKEKGDIPEGYSVSREKKERFSLILESASTNQTSMYLCASSPPTGASSYNEQFFGPGTRLTVL.